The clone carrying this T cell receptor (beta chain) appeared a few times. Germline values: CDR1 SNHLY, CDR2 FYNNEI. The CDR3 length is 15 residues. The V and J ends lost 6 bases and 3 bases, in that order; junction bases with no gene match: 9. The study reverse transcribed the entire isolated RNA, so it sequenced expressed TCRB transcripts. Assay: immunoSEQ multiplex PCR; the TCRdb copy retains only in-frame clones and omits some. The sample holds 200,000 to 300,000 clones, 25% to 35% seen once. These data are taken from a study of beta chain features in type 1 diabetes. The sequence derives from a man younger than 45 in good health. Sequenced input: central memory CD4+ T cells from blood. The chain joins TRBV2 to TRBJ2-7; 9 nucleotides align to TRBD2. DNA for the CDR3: TGTGCCAGCAGCCCAACCGTGACTAGCGGCTACGAGCAGTACTTC. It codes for CASSPTVTSGYEQYF.